A single sample gave rise to the 22 T cell receptor beta chains below, sequenced in a study of Graves' ophthalmopathy and Graves' hyperthyroidism (dated by TCRdb to 2017 to 2018). The sequencer listed for this sample is Illumina HiSeq 2000. For repertoire sequencing, TCR beta CDR3 regions were amplified from RNA transcripts. A first-round RT-PCR used HTBI primers with the Qiagen OneStep RT-PCR kit, followed by a second-round multiplex PCR, size selection and purification. Using fastp at Q25 and MiXCR, TCRdb reprocessed the public reads and kept productive beta chains. For every CDR3 protein sequence, its rows merge into one entry that carries the most common genes and DNA. Present in this sample are a few hundred thousand distinct CDR3 sequences, 15% to 19% of which were seen just once. The ten largest make up about 7% of the sample. Sequencing was performed on peripheral blood. These receptor sequences come from a woman aged 18 to 35 with stable Graves' hyperthyroidism. Donor details come from another sample of the same person, matched by shared clones.

This clonotype has ten or more counts. The chain couples TRBV2 to TRBJ1-1; maybe TRBD1 (5 bases). V shed 6 bases and J shed 6 bases, with 14 bases lying between them. This CDR3 comprises 13 residues. Germline V gene data show CDR1 as SNHLY and CDR2 as FYNNEI. This CDR3 is CASRDGGVAEAFF. In DNA form, the CDR3 reads TGTGCCAGCAGGGACGGGGGAGTAGCTGAAGCTTTCTTT.

Comment on this clonotype: Since a much larger clone is just one base distant, this may be a read error. The V and J genes are TRBV10-3 and TRBJ1-6; D not certain. The CDR3 is 16 residues long. CDR1 is ENHRY and CDR2 is SYGVKD in the germline V gene. In DNA, the CDR3 is TGTGCCATCAGTGAGTCTACGGCGGCGCCAAATTCACACCTCCACTTT. Amino acid sequence: CAISESTAAPNSHLHF.

J is TRBJ2-7 and V is TRBV7-2, with D possibly matching TRBD1 (5 bases). V was clipped by 5 bases and J by 0 bases, with 17 bases between them. Germline V CDR1 and CDR2: SGHTA, FQGNSA. This CDR3 has 16 residues. This CDR3 is CASSAPQQDPSYEQYF. The CDR3 DNA reads TGTGCCAGCAGCGCCCCACAACAGGACCCCTCCTACGAGCAGTACTTC.

This clonotype was picked up many times. V gene TRBV20-1 combines with J gene TRBJ1-6; possibly TRBD1 for D (6 bases). The CDR3 sequence is 15 residues long. CDR1 is DFQATT, CDR2 SNEGSKA, per germline (reference sequence). V lost 1 base, J lost 2 bases, and 9 bases lay in between. CDR3 nucleotides: TGCAGTGCTAGAGCCCGGGACACCTATAATTCACCCCTCCACTTT. This encodes CSARARDTYNSPLHF.

This clonotype was seen ten or more times. V is TRBV12-3 or TRBV12-4 and J is TRBJ1-1, with D uncertain. Trimming cost V 7 bases and J 1 base, with 16 bases left between them. The CDR3 contains 15 residues. The CDR3 DNA is TGTGCCAGCACCGTTTCGGCAGCGGCGAACACTGAAGCTTTCTTT. Translating it yields CASTVSAAANTEAFF.

The V and J genes are TRBV6-2 or TRBV6-3 and TRBJ2-7, with D possibly being TRBD2 (5 bases). Trimming took 2 bases from V and 7 from J, leaving 15 bases between them. The CDR3 runs to 14 residues. Looked up from germline, CDR1 is MNHEY and CDR2 is SVGEGT. CDR3 sequence (DNA): TGTGCCAGCAGTTACGTCCAACTAGGCGGGGAGCAGTACTTC. Residues: CASSYVQLGGEQYF.

To note about this clonotype: In this CDR3 the conserved last residue, phenylalanine or tryptophan, is missing, so a read error is likely. The chain combines TRBV2 with TRBJ1-3; D unresolved. Trimming shortened V by 6 bases and J by 2 bases, and 14 bases separated the two germline ends. The length of the CDR3 is 15 residues. Germline lookup yields CDR1 SNHLY and CDR2 FYNNEI. The DNA of the CDR3 is TGTGCCAGCAGACGTCACGGGTTAGCTGGAAACACCATATATTAT. This codes for CASRRHGLAGNTIYY.

In its sample, this clonotype was seen a few times. With a much larger clone just one base away, this may be a read error. The chain combines TRBV12-3 or TRBV12-4 with TRBJ2-4; 9 bases agree with TRBD1. This CDR3 comprises 15 residues. This CDR3 is CTSSASGTGKNIQYF. The CDR3 DNA reads TGTACCAGCAGTGCCTCCGGGACAGGGAAAAACATTCAGTACTTC.

This clonotype was recorded at least ten times. The V and J genes are TRBV10-1 and TRBJ1-5; D not resolved. The germline gives CDR1 WNHNN, CDR2 SYGVQD (reference sequence). The CDR3 runs 12 residues. V was trimmed by 2 bases and J by 4 bases, leaving 3 bases between them. The CDR3 DNA reads as TGCGCCAGCAGTGAGACAAATCAGCCCCAGCATTTT. Translation gives CASSETNQPQHF.

This clonotype was detected only a few times. For the CDR3, the DNA is TGTGCCAGCAGAAGCGGACAGGGGATCCCCTACGAGCAGTACTTC. It encodes CASRSGQGIPYEQYF. The chain employs TRBV28 and TRBJ2-7, with TRBD1 matching over 9 bases. The V gene end was trimmed by 6 bases and the J gene end by 2 bases; junction bases not matched to a gene: 8. Germline values: CDR1 MDHEN, CDR2 SYDVKM. This CDR3 has 15 amino acids.

In this sample, this clonotype turned up many times. This rearrangement joins TRBV12-3 or TRBV12-4 to TRBJ2-6; D remains ambiguous. V dropped 6 bases and J dropped 4 bases, with 16 bases sitting between them. The CDR3 is 16 amino acids. The DNA of the CDR3 is TGTGCCAGCAGCACTCCGTGGGCAGCCGGGGCCAACGTCCTGACTTTC. It is translated as CASSTPWAAGANVLTF.

This clonotype was observed a few times. V and J are TRBV11-1 and TRBJ2-6; the D gene is possibly TRBD2 (5 bases). Trimming took off 2 bases at V and 13 bases at J, with 12 bases between the two ends. Germline lookup yields CDR1 SGHAT and CDR2 FQDESV (reference sequence). The CDR3 loop spans 13 amino acids. DNA of the CDR3: TGTGCCAGCAGCTTATCGGGGTCCCTGGTCCTGACTTTC. It translates to CASSLSGSLVLTF.

This clonotype came up many times. The rearrangement joins TRBV7-6 to TRBJ1-6, with 11 bases that match TRBD1. The CDR3 sequence is 16 residues long. The J segment lost 7 bases and the V segment lost 4 bases, leaving 6 bases of the junction unmatched. Germline CDR1 SGHVS, CDR2 FNYEAQ. CDR3 loop: CASSSRTGGKNSPLHF. The CDR3, as DNA: TGTGCCAGCAGCTCCCGGACAGGGGGCAAGAATTCACCCCTCCACTTT.

This sequence joins TRBV6-5 and TRBJ2-5; the match to TRBD2 covers 10 bases. From germline, CDR1 is MNHEY and CDR2 SVGAGI. CDR3 length equals 17 residues. The junction had 8 bases not matched to a gene; V was cut back by 0 bases and J by 4 bases. The DNA for the CDR3 is TGTGCCAGCAGTTACTCAGCGGGGGGGCTTAATGGAGAGACCCAGTACTTC. Translation gives CASSYSAGGLNGETQYF.

The chain uses TRBV3-1 and TRBJ1-5, with D perhaps matching TRBD1 (5 bases). V dropped 8 bases and J dropped 3 bases, with 17 bases sitting between them. This CDR3 has 15 amino acids. Germline V gene data show CDR1 as LGHDT and CDR2 as YNNKEL (reference sequence). CDR3 nucleotides: TGTGCCAGCTTGGGGGAGGGAGGGTTCAATCAGCCCCAGCATTTT. It codes for CASLGEGGFNQPQHF.

This clonotype showed up just once. This chain joins TRBV7-2 and TRBJ2-7; D is possibly TRBD2 (6 bases). Between the trimmed V and J ends, which lost 5 bases and 3 bases, there was a span of 11 bases. Germline lookup yields CDR1 SGHTA and CDR2 FQGNSA. The CDR3 contains 13 residues. Here the CDR3 DNA reads TGTGCCAGCAGCCGGGGGAACCTCTACGAGCAGTACTTC. Its protein product is CASSRGNLYEQYF.

The gene calls are TRBV5-8 and TRBJ1-2, with a tentative D call TRBD1 (5 bases). Trimming pared 4 bases from V and 3 bases from J, leaving 16 bases between. Germline V gene sequence: CDR1 SGHTS, CDR2 YDEGEE. The CDR3 length is 15 residues. The CDR3 reads CASSREPGQDYGYTF. CDR3 bases: TGTGCCAGCAGCCGCGAACCGGGGCAGGACTATGGCTACACCTTC. The full variable domain, with the rest looked up from reference TRBV5-8 and TRBJ1-2, is EAGVTQSPTHLIKTRGQQATLRCSPISGHTSVYWYQQALGLGLQFLLWYDEGEERNRGNFPPRFSGRQFPNYSSELNVNALELEDSALYLCASSREPGQDYGYTFGSGTRLTVV.

This chain links TRBV28 with TRBJ2-7, with D perhaps matching TRBD1 or TRBD2 (5 bases each). In germline, CDR1 is MDHEN, CDR2 SYDVKM. CDR3 size: 13 residues. V was cut by 6 bases and J by 4 bases, with 13 bases left in between. The DNA of the CDR3 is TGTGCCAGCAGATATCGGGGACGTTACGAGCAGTACTTC. It is translated as CASRYRGRYEQYF.

This clonotype has ten or more counts. The chain uses TRBV6-1 and TRBJ1-1; maybe TRBD1 (5 bases). The CDR3 has 15 residues. Germline CDR1 MNHNS, CDR2 SASEGT. V dropped 7 bases and J dropped 1 base, with 16 bases sitting between them. The CDR3 here is CASKQRQSTNTEAFF. CDR3 coding DNA: TGTGCCAGCAAGCAGAGACAGAGTACGAACACTGAAGCTTTCTTT.

The chain is built from TRBV20-1 and TRBJ2-7; TRBD2 matches 11 bases. V lost 3 bases, J lost 4 bases, and 8 bases stayed unmatched. Germline values: CDR1 DFQATT, CDR2 SNEGSKA (reference sequence). This CDR3 has 15 amino acids. Written as DNA, the CDR3 is TGCAGTGCTAGCGACTTGGGACTAGCGGATTACGAGCAGTACTTC. Its translation: CSASDLGLADYEQYF.

The chain links TRBV9 to TRBJ2-2; D ambiguous. V shed 3 bases and J shed 0 bases, with 12 bases lying between them. This CDR3 spans 16 amino acids. Germline-derived CDR1 and CDR2 are SGDLS and YYNGEE. The CDR3 region is CASSARGSANTGELFF. The CDR3 DNA follows: TGTGCCAGCAGCGCCCGCGGCAGCGCGAACACCGGGGAGCTGTTTTTT.

This clonotype was observed many times. The chain combines TRBV15 with TRBJ2-7, with TRBD1 identical over 9 bases. J lost 6 bases, V lost 8 bases, and 11 bases had no gene match. The CDR3 extends over 14 amino acids. Germline V gene data show CDR1 as LNHNV and CDR2 as YYDKDF (reference sequence). The CDR3 here is CATSTGTGSPEQYF. The CDR3 region has the DNA TGTGCCACCTCGACCGGGACAGGGTCCCCCGAGCAGTACTTC.